A single sample gave rise to the 2 T cell receptor beta chains below, sequenced in a study of early T cells in non-severe SARS-CoV-2 infection. TCRdb re-called the 5' RACE reads with MiXCR, one entry per CDR3 protein. The table lists 60,000 or so distinct CDR3 sequences, about a tenth of them singletons. The sequencing input was whole blood. All receptors come from an adult who was a healthcare worker with PCR-confirmed SARS-CoV-2 infection or an uninfected control (not recorded which).

The V and J genes are TRBV13 and TRBJ2-7; 9 bases fit TRBD1. Germline values: CDR1 PRHDT, CDR2 FYEKMQ (reference sequence). V shed 1 base, J shed 4 bases, and the junction held 5 bases outside the gene matches. CDR3 length: 15 amino acids. The CDR3 DNA reads TGTGCCAGCAGCTTAGAGGGACAGGGTATTTACGAGCAGTACTTC. Its translation: CASSLEGQGIYEQYF.

The genes are TRBV6-6 and TRBJ2-7; the D gene could be TRBD1 or TRBD2 (5 bases each). The V gene lost 7 bases and the J gene lost 4 bases, with 20 bases spanning the gap. The CDR3 extends over 15 amino acids. Germline V lookup: CDR1 MNHNY, CDR2 SVGAGI (reference sequence). CDR3 residues: CASTISPGPNYEQYF. CDR3 DNA sequence: TGTGCCAGCACCATCTCTCCGGGACCGAATTACGAGCAGTACTTC.